The following is a T cell receptor (beta chain) sequence with its context. Its antigen remains unidentified. The sample belongs to a study of T cell repertoires in cytomegalovirus infection. In the study overall: HLA-C-restricted CMV epitopes, recently identified, and well-studied HLA-B-restricted ones were used by the study. Indications came from public TCR beta signatures; they pointed to CMV infection and to a matching HLA type. Study findings and constraints: Carriers of CMV and the relevant HLA type were discriminated by public TCR beta frequency. The response measured ex vivo was dominated by TCR beta clonotypes (HLA-C-restricted and CMV-specific).

The V gene lost 3 bases and the J gene lost 2 bases, with 13 bases spanning the gap. The CDR3 consists of 14 residues. CDR1 and CDR2 (germline): SQVTM, ANQGSEA. TCRdb redid the calling of the reads with MiXCR, one entry per CDR3 protein. The profile shows about 700,000 distinct CDR3 sequences, around a third of them singletons. The sequence was obtained from a human donor in good health (CMV status not recorded). Some clones in this sample may be carry-over from other donors' samples. The source was cultured PBMCs, collected from culture after CMV antigen stimulation. V gene TRBV29-1 combines with J gene TRBJ1-1; D is ambiguous. The DNA of the CDR3 is TGCAGCGTTGACGGACGGGGATCTAACACTGAAGCTTTCTTT. This gives the protein CSVDGRGSNTEAFF.